This T cell receptor (beta chain) was recorded in a study of T-cell memory formation after mild COVID-19 (dated by TCRdb to about 2021). Broadly, across the study: TCR sequence clusters from the two donors were found to be largely donor specific. Two young, previously healthy adult volunteers made up the cohort, one male and one female. In a couple of donors, T-cell clones that expanded and contracted after mild COVID-19 were tracked by sequencing TCRalpha and TCRbeta repertoires over time. Beyond this particular receptor, the publication reports: Only two mild cases were covered by the study, and larger cohorts that include severe cases with pre-infection samples were considered necessary. Contracting CD4+ clones were located mainly in the CM and EM memory subsets, whereas CD8+ clones were found to be enriched in EMRA. From day 15 to 85, contracting clones showed balanced CD4/CD8 phenotypes, whereas a second wave of clones that expanded from day 15 to 37 leaned towards CD4+. SARS-CoV-2 specificity of the second-wave clones peaking on day 37 was not confirmed. Some responding clones were detected in pre-infection memory, suggesting pre-existing cross-reactive memory T cells joined the SARS-CoV-2 response.

Ficoll-Paque density gradient centrifugation was the method used to isolate PBMCs. This clonotype has more than one count but fewer than ten. The antigen it recognizes is unknown. No base quality information exists; no much larger clone differs at one position. Sequencing used an Illumina NovaSeq 6000. TCRalpha and TCRbeta cDNA libraries were constructed by 5'RACE with constant-segment primers, with sample barcodes and unique molecular identifiers being introduced. RNA was extracted from every sample with Trizol reagent. Library amplification was performed in two PCR steps, and a second sample barcode and Illumina TruSeq adapters were introduced in the second step. Sequencing of libraries was performed on an Illumina NovaSeq with 2 x 150 bp paired-end reads. In the original analysis: The reads were demultiplexed and collapsed into UMI-guided consensus sequences using migec v1.2.7. Using mixcr v2.1.11, UMI consensuses were aligned to TRA and TRB V and J templates and then assembled into clonotypes. A clonotype was counted as expanded or contracted only if both edgeR and NoisET called the change significant, with noise models trained on biological replicates. For edgeR calls, a false discovery rate-adjusted p below 0.01 and a log2 fold-change threshold of 1 were applied. As an exploratory analysis of dynamics, max-normalized trajectories of the 1000 most abundant clonotypes were examined by PCA with hierarchical clustering. Each responding clone was given a CD4 or CD8 phenotype based on the CD4+ and CD8+ repertoires, which had been sequenced separately. Starting from the raw public reads, TCRdb applied fastp trimming at Q25, assembled clones with MiXCR and retained in-frame beta chains. When rows share a CDR3 protein, they turn into one entry using the most common DNA and genes. The V and J calls were determined by TCRdb, not by the authors. This sample holds about 140,000 distinct CDR3 sequences; roughly 6.3% were observed only once. In total, the top ten clones hold approximately 2.2% of the sample.

Sequenced sample: PBMCs or a T cell subset sorted from them (not recorded which). The source of this sequence is an adult woman who had mild COVID-19 (a few samples of this study predate the infection). The sample titles of this study are shuffled in the database, so cell type and time point are left out; the donor was told from shared clones.

The nucleotide sequence is TGTGCCAGCCTCACCACGTGGAGTAGCAGGCGAGAGACCCAGTACTTC. Its protein is CASLTTWSSRRETQYF. The chain links TRBV3-2 with TRBJ2-5; no check of the table's D call, TRBD2, against the DNA was made. TRBV3-2 is a known pseudogene. Its CDR3 holds 16 amino acids, cysteine through phenylalanine. Left in the record is the CDR3 DNA by itself, 48 bases read in frame from the first base.